Below, 17 T cell receptor beta chains from the same sample are listed, as sequenced in a study of T cells in Graves' hyperthyroidism and ophthalmopathy. RNA transcripts gave rise to amplified TCR beta CDR3 regions. An initial round of RT-PCR targeting the TCR CDR3 relied on the HTBI primer set. TCRdb reprocessed the multiplex PCR reads via MiXCR and lists one record per CDR3 protein. The data contain roughly 740,000 distinct CDR3 sequences, around 17% of them singletons. The material sequenced was blood. These TCRs come from a man aged 18 to 30 with Graves' hyperthyroidism.

This clonotype was counted only a few times. This chain joins TRBV29-1 and TRBJ2-1, with TRBD1 matching over 8 bases. V lost 6 bases and J lost 1; bases outside the gene matches: 14. This CDR3 is built from 17 residues. Germline lookup yields CDR1 SQVTM and CDR2 ANQGSEA. CDR3 bases: TGCAGCGTCGCAACACTAAGCAGGGGGCATTCCTACAATGAGCAGTTCTTC. It specifies CSVATLSRGHSYNEQFF.

This clonotype was observed a handful of times. The genes are TRBV6-1 and TRBJ1-5; TRBD1 agrees at 8 bases. V lost 5 bases to trimming and J lost 6 bases; unmatched junction nucleotides: 3. This CDR3 comprises 13 residues. CDR1 MNHNS and CDR2 SASEGT come from the germline V gene. CDR3 in DNA: TGTGCCAGCAGTTTGGACAGGGTTCAGCCCCAGCATTTT. Translated, it gives CASSLDRVQPQHF.

This clonotype was counted a few times. The chain couples TRBV9 to TRBJ1-2; TRBD1 agrees at 9 bases. This CDR3 comprises 14 residues. Germline V lookup: CDR1 SGDLS, CDR2 YYNGEE. V dropped 3 bases and J dropped 4; count of bases not matched to a gene: 4. The CDR3: CASSAETGGYGYTF. The CDR3 DNA reads as TGTGCCAGCAGCGCCGAGACAGGGGGCTATGGCTACACCTTC.

This clonotype has a count of ten or more. The CDR3 region has the DNA TGTGCCAGCAGCTCACGGGGACTAGCGGTCTCCTACGAGCAGTACTTC. Protein sequence: CASSSRGLAVSYEQYF. The chain links TRBV11-3 to TRBJ2-7, with 11 bases fitting TRBD2. The ends lost 4 bases at V and 0 bases at J; junction bases unmatched: 5. Germline CDR1 and CDR2: SGHNT and YENEEA. The CDR3 is made up of 16 amino acids.

Ten or more counts support this clonotype. V gene TRBV28 combines with J gene TRBJ2-5, with 10 bases matching TRBD2. The length of the CDR3 is 15 residues. Germline V gene sequence: CDR1 MDHEN, CDR2 SYDVKM. V shed 6 bases and J 1 base; nucleotides not matched to a gene: 5. In DNA, the CDR3 is TGTGCCAGCAGCCGGACTAGCGGAACCCAAGAGACCCAGTACTTC. This translates into CASSRTSGTQETQYF.

CDR3 residues: CSARGTETYEQYF. CDR3 nucleotides: TGCAGTGCTAGAGGGACAGAGACCTACGAGCAGTACTTC. The chain is built from TRBV20-1 and TRBJ2-7; possible D gene TRBD1, 6 bases. The CDR3 length is 13 residues. CDR1 and CDR2 (germline): DFQATT, SNEGSKA (reference sequence). Trimming removed 1 base at V and 2 bases at J, with 9 bases between.

The genes are TRBV11-1 and TRBJ2-4, with TRBD1 as a possible D gene (6 bases). Germline V gene data show CDR1 as SGHAT and CDR2 as FQDESV (reference sequence). This CDR3 region has 14 residues. Trimming removed 1 base at V and 6 bases at J, with 10 bases between. The CDR3 sequence: CASSLEGVGNIQYF. In nucleotides, the CDR3 is TGTGCCAGCAGCTTAGAGGGGGTTGGAAACATTCAGTACTTC.

This clonotype showed up many times. The chain combines TRBV2 with TRBJ2-5; D is uncertain. V lost 8 bases to trimming and J lost 10 bases, with 17 bases between them. This CDR3 contains 12 residues. Germline V lookup: CDR1 SNHLY, CDR2 FYNNEI. The CDR3 DNA reads TGTGCCAGCGGATATGAGGAAGCCGACCAGTACTTC. Translation: CASGYEEADQYF.

This clonotype has at least ten counts. This rearrangement joins TRBV7-9 to TRBJ1-5; perhaps TRBD1 as D (5 bases). Trimming cost V 4 bases and J 1 base, with 8 bases left between them. From germline, CDR1 is SEHNR and CDR2 FQNEAQ (reference sequence). The length of the CDR3 is 14 residues. CDR3 sequence: CASSSQGSNQPQHF. The CDR3 DNA sequence: TGTGCCAGCAGCTCGCAGGGAAGCAATCAGCCCCAGCATTTT.

This rearrangement joins TRBV3-1 to TRBJ2-4, with no clear D. Germline CDR1 LGHDT, CDR2 YNNKEL (reference sequence). CDR3 length: 15 residues. V was cut by 3 bases and J by 0 bases, with 9 bases left in between. The CDR3 here is CASSHGRLAKNIQYF. The DNA for the CDR3 is TGTGCCAGCAGCCACGGACGGCTAGCCAAAAACATTCAGTACTTC.

In this sample, this clonotype turned up a few times. The chain combines TRBV20-1 with TRBJ2-1; D may be TRBD1 (6 bases). The CDR3 runs 11 residues. Trimming pared 2 bases from V and 8 bases from J, leaving 7 bases between. Germline V gene lookup returns CDR1 DFQATT and CDR2 SNEGSKA (reference sequence). CDR3 nucleotide sequence: TGCAGTGCTAGAACAGGGTATGAGCAGTTCTTC. Translating it yields CSARTGYEQFF.

The gene calls are TRBV9 and TRBJ2-3, with D hard to call. Looked up from germline, CDR1 is SGDLS and CDR2 is YYNGEE. The length of the CDR3 is 15 residues. V was clipped by 0 bases and J by 4 bases, with 12 bases between them. The CDR3 DNA reads TGTGCCAGCAGCGTAGGAAAGTCCAGTTCAGATACGCAGTATTTT. Amino acid sequence: CASSVGKSSSDTQYF.

This clonotype has more than one count but fewer than ten. The chain recombines TRBV28 with TRBJ2-1; D unresolved. V was cut by 5 bases and J by 6 bases, with 14 bases left in between. There are 14 residues in the CDR3. CDR1 and CDR2 (germline): MDHEN, SYDVKM. The chain's CDR3 is CASSPSTSSNEQFF. DNA for the CDR3: TGTGCCAGCAGTCCGAGTACGAGTTCCAATGAGCAGTTCTTC.

This clonotype has more than one count but fewer than ten. This rearrangement joins TRBV7-8 to TRBJ2-1; 8 bases fit TRBD1. Germline V lookup: CDR1 SGHVS, CDR2 FQNEAQ. Trimming at V came to 1 base and at J to 4 bases, leaving 9 bases not matched to a gene. This CDR3 is built from 17 residues. As DNA, the CDR3 is TGTGCCAGCAGCTTAGTTCACAGGGGGACCTTGTACAATGAGCAGTTCTTC. Its translation: CASSLVHRGTLYNEQFF.

This clonotype has a handful of counts. The chain is built from TRBV2 and TRBJ2-5; TRBD1 is a possible D gene (6 bases). The length of the CDR3 is 12 residues. In germline, CDR1 is SNHLY, CDR2 FYNNEI. Trimming cost V 8 bases and J 1 base, with 8 bases left between them. The CDR3 nucleotides read TGTGCCAGCGTCAGGGGCCAAGAGACCCAGTACTTC. It translates to CASVRGQETQYF. The full variable domain, in which reference TRBV2 and TRBJ2-5 provide the parts outside the CDR3, is EPEVTQTPSHQVTQMGQEVILRCVPISNHLYFYWYRQILGQKVEFLVSFYNNEISEKSEIFDDQFSVERPDGSNFTLKIRSTKLEDSAMYFCASVRGQETQYFGPGTRLLVL.

This clonotype has a count of ten or more. CDR3 protein: CASSPTLSREQYF. As DNA, the CDR3 is TGTGCCAGCAGCCCAACTCTGTCCCGCGAGCAGTACTTC. The chain combines TRBV28 with TRBJ2-7; D ambiguous. The V gene's germline CDR1 is MDHEN and CDR2 SYDVKM. This CDR3 spans 13 amino acids. Trimming cost V 6 bases and J 6 bases, with 15 bases left between them.

This rearrangement joins TRBV6-1 to TRBJ2-7; no clear D. CDR3 size: 10 residues. V was trimmed by 11 bases and J by 6 bases, leaving 11 bases between them. Germline loops: CDR1 MNHNS, CDR2 SASEGT. CDR3 loop: CAVGRSEQYF. In nucleotides, the CDR3 is TGTGCCGTCGGACGTAGCGAGCAGTACTTC.